These 27 T cell receptor beta chains were all obtained from the same sample, sequenced in a study of early T cells in non-severe SARS-CoV-2 infection. TCRdb ran MiXCR on the 5' RACE reads and lists one entry per CDR3 protein. This table has 40,000 to 45,000 distinct CDR3 sequences, roughly 6.1% appearing once. The material sequenced was whole blood, taken at baseline. The receptors were sampled from an adult who was a healthcare worker with PCR-confirmed SARS-CoV-2 infection or an uninfected control (not recorded which).

The chain employs TRBV19 and TRBJ2-1; perhaps TRBD2 as D (6 bases). Per the germline V gene, CDR1 is LNHDA and CDR2 is SQIVND (reference sequence). Trimming took 10 bases from V and 3 from J, leaving 22 bases between them. The CDR3 contains 16 residues. The CDR3 nucleotides read TGTGCCACACCAAGGGTTACTAGCAGGTTCTACAATGAGCAGTTCTTC. This translates into CATPRVTSRFYNEQFF.

As regards this clonotype: This may come from a read error, since a much larger clone is one base off. The rearrangement uses TRBV6-2 or TRBV6-3 and TRBJ1-6; no definite D call. This CDR3 region has 16 residues. CDR1 is MNHEY, CDR2 SVGEGT, per germline. This CDR3 reads CAGRPDGSSYNSPLHF. CDR3 nucleotide sequence: TGTGCCGGCAGACCCGACGGGAGCTCCTATAATTCACCCCTCCACTTT.

This chain joins TRBV15 and TRBJ2-3; D not certain. The V and J ends lost 3 bases and 0 bases respectively, with 10 bases between them. Germline V gene data show CDR1 as LNHNV and CDR2 as YYDKDF (reference sequence). The CDR3 length is 15 residues. CDR3 sequence reads: CATSREVISTDTQYF. The CDR3 nucleotides read TGTGCCACCAGCAGGGAAGTGATAAGCACAGATACGCAGTATTTT.

This clonotype was recorded at least ten times. The chain employs TRBV18 and TRBJ2-7; 8 bases fit TRBD2. Trimming removed 6 bases from V and 3 bases from J; junction bases left unmatched: 10. There are 15 residues in the CDR3. The germline gives CDR1 KGHSH, CDR2 LQKENI. The CDR3 loop is CASSPTGGSFYEQYF. CDR3 sequence (DNA): TGTGCCAGCTCTCCGACGGGGGGGAGTTTCTACGAGCAGTACTTC. Together with reference TRBV18 and TRBJ2-7, the CDR3 gives the full variable domain: NAGVMQNPRHLVRRRGQEARLRCSPMKGHSHVYWYRQLPEEGLKFMVYLQKENIIDESGMPKERFSAEFPKEGPSILRIQQVVRGDSAAYFCASSPTGGSFYEQYFGPGTRLTVT.

This clonotype was found many times. J is TRBJ2-6 and V is TRBV3-1; 15 nucleotides align to TRBD2. Germline loops: CDR1 LGHDT, CDR2 YNNKEL (reference sequence). This CDR3 region has 19 residues. Germline trimming cut 4 bases from V and 1 base from J; bases unmatched to any gene: 5. The CDR3 sequence is CASSPRGTSGGSGANVLTF. The CDR3 DNA reads TGTGCCAGCAGCCCCCGAGGGACTAGCGGGGGGTCTGGGGCCAACGTCCTGACTTTC.

This clonotype was seen more than once but under ten times. The chain carries TRBV6-5 and TRBJ2-5; 12 nucleotides match TRBD2. Germline V gene lookup returns CDR1 MNHEY and CDR2 SVGAGI. This CDR3 region has 14 residues. V was pared by 3 bases and J by 11 bases, with 7 bases of the junction left unmatched. CDR3 residues: CASSYSTSGSAQYF. The CDR3 region has the DNA TGTGCCAGCAGTTATTCGACTAGCGGGAGCGCACAGTACTTC.

This clonotype occurred many times. The chain couples TRBV7-9 to TRBJ2-5, with D hard to call. V shed 4 bases and J shed 0 bases, with 3 bases lying between them. Germline V CDR1 and CDR2: SEHNR, FQNEAQ (reference sequence). The length of the CDR3 is 12 residues. The CDR3 reads CASSSNQETQYF. Here the CDR3 DNA reads TGTGCCAGCAGCTCGAACCAAGAGACCCAGTACTTC.

As for this clonotype: The junction and the germline gene differ at one end; a read error may be behind it. The chain has TRBV6-2 or TRBV6-3 and TRBJ2-7; D is perhaps TRBD1 (6 bases). The V gene's germline CDR1 is MNHEY and CDR2 SVGEGT. The CDR3 sequence is 12 residues long. The CDR3 DNA reads TGTGCCAGCAGTTACTCGGACAGCTTCCGGAACTTC. It specifies CASSYSDSFRNF.

A word on this clonotype: Compared with germline, one end of the junction differs, possibly owing to a read error. V gene TRBV6-2 or TRBV6-3 combines with J gene TRBJ2-2, with D possibly matching TRBD2 (6 bases). CDR3 length: 14 amino acids. In germline, CDR1 is MNHEY, CDR2 SVGEGT. The CDR3: CASGQLAMAGELFF. CDR3 in DNA: TGTGCCAGCGGGCAGCTAGCGATGGCCGGGGAGCTATTTTTT.

This clonotype was observed many times. The J gene is TRBJ2-3, the V gene TRBV18; D gene uncertain. V was clipped by 2 bases and J by 6 bases, with 6 bases between them. Germline V gives CDR1 KGHSH, CDR2 LQKENI. The CDR3 contains 12 residues. CDR3: CASSPSLDTQYF. The DNA for the CDR3 is TGTGCCAGCTCACCAAGCCTGGATACGCAGTATTTT.

This clonotype came up a few times. The V and J genes are TRBV5-4 and TRBJ2-7; TRBD2 aligns across 8 bases. This CDR3 has 14 amino acids. V gave up 4 bases and J gave up 6 bases; unmatched junction bases: 9. Looked up from germline, CDR1 is SGHNT and CDR2 is YYREEE (reference sequence). Here the CDR3 reads CASSVKSGSFEQYF. Here the CDR3 DNA reads TGTGCCAGCAGCGTGAAGAGCGGGAGTTTCGAGCAGTACTTC.

This clonotype was recorded many times. The chain is built from TRBV29-1 and TRBJ1-2, with no clear D. Trimming took off 4 bases at V and 4 bases at J, with 13 bases between the two ends. Germline V CDR1 and CDR2: SQVTM, ANQGSEA. The CDR3 covers 13 residues. DNA of the CDR3: TGCAGCGTTGGGCAGTCAATACCCTATGGCTACACCTTC. It specifies CSVGQSIPYGYTF.

This clonotype was observed at least ten times. The chain couples TRBV7-9 to TRBJ1-1, with D maybe TRBD1 (6 bases). V lost 5 bases, J lost 4 bases, and 11 bases lay in between. Germline V gene lookup returns CDR1 SEHNR and CDR2 FQNEAQ (reference sequence). This CDR3 comprises 13 residues. CDR3 region: CASSPGEVTEAFF. The CDR3 nucleotides read TGTGCCAGCAGCCCAGGGGAGGTCACTGAAGCTTTCTTT.

This clonotype was detected only a few times. V usage is TRBV11-3 and J usage is TRBJ2-3, with 8 bases matching TRBD1. V shed 5 bases, J shed 0 bases, and the junction held 4 bases outside the gene matches. CDR1 is SGHNT and CDR2 is YENEEA in the germline V gene. The CDR3 consists of 15 residues. The CDR3 sequence is CASSRRQGSTDTQYF. The CDR3 region has the DNA TGTGCCAGCAGCCGTCGACAGGGGAGCACAGATACGCAGTATTTT.

This clonotype was picked up a small number of times. The rearrangement uses TRBV6-4 and TRBJ2-1; possible D gene TRBD1, 5 bases. V was trimmed by 3 bases and J by 1 base, leaving 10 bases between them. The CDR3 has 15 residues. From germline, CDR1 is MRHNA and CDR2 SNTAGT. CDR3 DNA: TGTGCCAGCAGTGATCGGGCAGGGTCCTACAATGAGCAGTTCTTC. Residues: CASSDRAGSYNEQFF.

A few counts support this clonotype. The chain employs TRBV21-1 and TRBJ2-5. TRBV21-1 corresponds to a pseudogene. The CDR3 has 13 residues. The CDR3 protein is CASSKAHEETQYF. As DNA, the CDR3 is TGTGCCAGCAGCAAAGCGCACGAGGAGACCCAGTACTTC.

This chain links TRBV18 with TRBJ2-5; 7 bases align to TRBD2. The CDR3 sequence is 15 residues long. The trim removed 4 bases at V and 5 bases at J, leaving 10 bases unmatched. Germline V gene lookup returns CDR1 KGHSH and CDR2 LQKENI. CDR3 coding DNA: TGTGCCAGCTCACTTCAAGGACTAGTTGGGGAGACCCAGTACTTC. It specifies CASSLQGLVGETQYF. Full variable domain (outside the CDR3, taken from reference TRBV18 and TRBJ2-5): NAGVMQNPRHLVRRRGQEARLRCSPMKGHSHVYWYRQLPEEGLKFMVYLQKENIIDESGMPKERFSAEFPKEGPSILRIQQVVRGDSAAYFCASSLQGLVGETQYFGPGTRLLVL.

This clonotype has ten or more counts. The chain uses TRBV5-4 and TRBJ2-3; no reliable D call. This CDR3 comprises 16 residues. Germline values: CDR1 SGHNT, CDR2 YYREEE (reference sequence). V was pared by 1 base and J by 5 bases, with 17 bases between. The CDR3 loop is CASSLSLVGRGDTQYF. CDR3 nucleotide sequence: TGTGCCAGCAGCTTGAGCCTGGTCGGCAGAGGAGATACGCAGTATTTT.

This clonotype was observed at least ten times. This chain uses TRBV6-2 or TRBV6-3 with TRBJ2-1, with TRBD2 matching over 12 bases. Germline CDR1 and CDR2: MNHEY and SVGEGT. The CDR3 spans 15 residues. V lost 7 bases to trimming and J lost 1 base; unmatched junction nucleotides: 2. The CDR3 region is CASTSGGASYNEQFF. The CDR3 bases are TGTGCCAGCACTAGCGGGGGGGCGTCCTACAATGAGCAGTTCTTC.

The rearrangement links TRBV3-2 to TRBJ1-2; the table's D call, TRBD1, has no DNA check behind it. TRBV3-2 is a pseudogene segment. There are 13 residues in the CDR3. The CDR3 coding sequence is TGTGCCAGCAGCACGGCTGTCGGCTATGGCTACACCTTC. This codes for CASSTAVGYGYTF.

This clonotype was seen repeatedly, ten times or more. The chain carries TRBV11-3 and TRBJ2-1, with TRBD2 matching 9 bases. Trimming cost V 4 bases and J 6 bases; bases outside gene matches: 4. The CDR3 runs to 14 residues. Germline CDR1 is SGHNT and CDR2 is YENEEA. DNA of the CDR3: TGTGCCAGCAGCTCGGGACTAGCAGGCAATGAGCAGTTCTTC. The encoded protein is CASSSGLAGNEQFF.

This clonotype was seen a few times. The chain carries TRBV6-6 and TRBJ1-1; D uncertain. Germline-derived CDR1 and CDR2 are MNHNY and SVGAGI (reference sequence). Trimming shortened V by 0 bases and J by 3 bases, and 11 bases separated the two germline ends. The CDR3 loop spans 15 amino acids. CDR3 amino acids: CASSYSTAQDTEAFF. The CDR3, as DNA: TGTGCCAGCAGTTACTCTACGGCTCAGGACACTGAAGCTTTCTTT.

V usage is TRBV7-8 and J usage is TRBJ2-5; 9 nucleotides line up with TRBD2. This CDR3 spans 15 amino acids. The V gene's germline CDR1 is SGHVS and CDR2 FQNEAQ. The V gene end was trimmed by 3 bases and the J gene end by 5 bases; junction bases not matched to a gene: 7. In nucleotides, the CDR3 is TGTGCCAGCAGCTTTGGTAGCGGGGGTTACGAGACCCAGTACTTC. Its protein is CASSFGSGGYETQYF.

J is TRBJ1-1 and V is TRBV9, with no clear D. The CDR3 covers 14 residues. In germline, CDR1 is SGDLS, CDR2 YYNGEE. Trimming took off 0 bases at V and 4 bases at J, with 10 bases between the two ends. CDR3 loop: CASSVEGEGTEAFF. Here the CDR3 DNA reads TGTGCCAGCAGCGTAGAGGGCGAGGGCACTGAAGCTTTCTTT.

This clonotype was seen ten or more times. The gene calls are TRBV10-3 and TRBJ2-5, with 7 bases identical to TRBD2. J was trimmed by 5 bases and V by 4 bases; bases with no gene match: 7. CDR3 size: 14 residues. In germline, CDR1 is ENHRY, CDR2 SYGVKD. The CDR3: CAISVSGTAETQYF. Here the CDR3 DNA reads TGTGCCATCAGTGTAAGCGGGACGGCTGAGACCCAGTACTTC.

This clonotype was seen more than once but under ten times. The chain recombines TRBV19 with TRBJ2-7; D is undetermined. V lost 5 bases and J 1 base, leaving 12 bases between the germline ends. The CDR3 has 14 amino acids. Germline V gene data show CDR1 as LNHDA and CDR2 as SQIVND (reference sequence). Written as DNA, the CDR3 is TGTGCCAGTAGTTCGGTGGCTGGATCCTACGAGCAGTACTTC. It translates to CASSSVAGSYEQYF. Supplemented by reference TRBV19 and TRBJ2-7, the full variable domain reads DGGITQSPKYLFRKEGQNVTLSCEQNLNHDAMYWYRQDPGQGLRLIYYSQIVNDFQKGDIAEGYSVSREKKESFPLTVTSAQKNPTAFYLCASSSVAGSYEQYFGPGTRLTVT.

There are many counts of this clonotype. This chain uses TRBV6-1 with TRBJ2-2; 9 bases line up with TRBD1. V lost 2 bases and J lost 6; bases outside the gene matches: 7. CDR1 MNHNS and CDR2 SASEGT come from the germline V gene. The CDR3 consists of 16 residues. The CDR3: CASSEPGGQGPGELFF. The CDR3, as DNA: TGTGCCAGCAGTGAACCGGGGGGACAGGGACCCGGGGAGCTGTTTTTT.